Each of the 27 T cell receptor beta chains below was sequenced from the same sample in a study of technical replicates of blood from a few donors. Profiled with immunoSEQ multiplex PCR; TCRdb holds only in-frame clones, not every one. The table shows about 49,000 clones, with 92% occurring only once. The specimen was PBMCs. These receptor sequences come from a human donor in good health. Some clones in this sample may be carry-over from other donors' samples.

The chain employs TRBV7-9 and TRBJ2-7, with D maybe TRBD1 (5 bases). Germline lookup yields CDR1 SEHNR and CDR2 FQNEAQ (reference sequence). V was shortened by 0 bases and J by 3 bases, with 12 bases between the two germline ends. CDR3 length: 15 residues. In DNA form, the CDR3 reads TGTGCCAGCAGCTTAGCGAGGACACCCAACTACGAGCAGTACTTC. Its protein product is CASSLARTPNYEQYF.

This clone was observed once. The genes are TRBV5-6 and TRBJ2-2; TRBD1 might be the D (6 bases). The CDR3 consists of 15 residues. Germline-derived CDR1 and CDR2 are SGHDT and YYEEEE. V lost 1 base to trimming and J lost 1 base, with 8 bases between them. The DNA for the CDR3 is TGTGCCAGCAGCTTGAGGACAGTGAACACCGGGGAGCTGTTTTTT. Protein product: CASSLRTVNTGELFF. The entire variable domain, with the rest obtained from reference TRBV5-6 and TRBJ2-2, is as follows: DAGVTQSPTHLIKTRGQQVTLRCSPKSGHDTVSWYQQALGQGPQFIFQYYEEEERQRGNFPDRFSGHQFPNYSSELNVNALLLGDSALYLCASSLRTVNTGELFFGEGSRLTVL.

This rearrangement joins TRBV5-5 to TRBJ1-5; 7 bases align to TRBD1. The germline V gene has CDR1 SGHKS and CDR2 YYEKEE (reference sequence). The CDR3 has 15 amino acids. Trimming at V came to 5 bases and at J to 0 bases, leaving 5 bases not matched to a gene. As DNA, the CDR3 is TGTGCCAGCAGTTACAGGGGTTATAGCAATCAGCCCCAGCATTTT. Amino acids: CASSYRGYSNQPQHF.

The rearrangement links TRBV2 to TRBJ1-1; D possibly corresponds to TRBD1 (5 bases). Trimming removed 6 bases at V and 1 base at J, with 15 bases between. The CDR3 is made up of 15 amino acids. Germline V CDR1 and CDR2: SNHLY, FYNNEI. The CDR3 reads CASSGGGRGNTEAFF. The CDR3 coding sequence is TGTGCCAGCAGCGGGGGGGGACGGGGGAACACTGAAGCTTTCTTT. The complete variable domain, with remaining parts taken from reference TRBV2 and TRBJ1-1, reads EPEVTQTPSHQVTQMGQEVILRCVPISNHLYFYWYRQILGQKVEFLVSFYNNEISEKSEIFDDQFSVERPDGSNFTLKIRSTKLEDSAMYFCASSGGGRGNTEAFFGQGTRLTVV.

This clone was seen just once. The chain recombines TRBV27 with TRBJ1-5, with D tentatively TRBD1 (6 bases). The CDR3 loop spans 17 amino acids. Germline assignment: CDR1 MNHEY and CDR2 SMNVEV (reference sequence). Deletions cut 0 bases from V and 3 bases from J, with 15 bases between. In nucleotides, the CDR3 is TGTGCCAGCAGTTTATCGTCGGCTGGGGGCAACAATCAGCCCCAGCATTTT. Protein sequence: CASSLSSAGGNNQPQHF.

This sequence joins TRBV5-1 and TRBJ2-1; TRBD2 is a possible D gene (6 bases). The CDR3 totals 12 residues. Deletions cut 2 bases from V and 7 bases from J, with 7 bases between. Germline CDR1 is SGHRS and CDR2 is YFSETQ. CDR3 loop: CASSFSGNEQFF. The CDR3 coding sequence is TGCGCCAGCAGCTTTAGCGGTAATGAGCAGTTCTTC.

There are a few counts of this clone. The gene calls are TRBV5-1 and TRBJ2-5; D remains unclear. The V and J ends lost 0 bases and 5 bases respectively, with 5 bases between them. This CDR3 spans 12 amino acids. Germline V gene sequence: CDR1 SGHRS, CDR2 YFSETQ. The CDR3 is CASSLAVETQYF. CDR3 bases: TGCGCCAGCAGCTTGGCTGTTGAGACCCAGTACTTC.

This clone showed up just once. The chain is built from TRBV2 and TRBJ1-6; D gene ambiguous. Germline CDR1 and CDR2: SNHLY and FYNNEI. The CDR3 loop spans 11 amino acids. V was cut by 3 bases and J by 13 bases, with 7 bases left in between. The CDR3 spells CASSDGGPLHF. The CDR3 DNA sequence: TGTGCCAGCAGTGACGGAGGGCCCCTCCACTTT. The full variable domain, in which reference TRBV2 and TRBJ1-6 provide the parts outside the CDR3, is EPEVTQTPSHQVTQMGQEVILRCVPISNHLYFYWYRQILGQKVEFLVSFYNNEISEKSEIFDDQFSVERPDGSNFTLKIRSTKLEDSAMYFCASSDGGPLHFGNGTRLTVT.

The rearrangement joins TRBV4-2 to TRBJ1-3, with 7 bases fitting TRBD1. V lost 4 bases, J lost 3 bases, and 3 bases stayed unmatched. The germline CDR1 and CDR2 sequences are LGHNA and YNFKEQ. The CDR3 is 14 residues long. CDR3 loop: CASSPTGVGNTIYF. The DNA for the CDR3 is TGTGCCAGCAGCCCTACAGGGGTTGGAAACACCATATATTTT.

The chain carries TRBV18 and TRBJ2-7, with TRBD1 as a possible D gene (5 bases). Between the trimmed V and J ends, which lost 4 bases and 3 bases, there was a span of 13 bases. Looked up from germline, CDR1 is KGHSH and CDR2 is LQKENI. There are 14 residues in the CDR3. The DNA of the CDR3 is TGTGCCAGCTCACTATCGACAGCGAGCTACGAGCAGTACTTC. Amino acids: CASSLSTASYEQYF.

CDR3 DNA sequence: TGTGCCAGCAGCTCCGGGGGGAGGGAACAGCCCCAGCATTTT. Residues: CASSSGGREQPQHF. The rearrangement uses TRBV7-2 and TRBJ1-5; possible D gene TRBD1, 5 bases. CDR1 is SGHTA and CDR2 is FQGNSA in the germline V gene. V shed 4 bases and J shed 7 bases, with 14 bases lying between them. This CDR3 has 14 amino acids.

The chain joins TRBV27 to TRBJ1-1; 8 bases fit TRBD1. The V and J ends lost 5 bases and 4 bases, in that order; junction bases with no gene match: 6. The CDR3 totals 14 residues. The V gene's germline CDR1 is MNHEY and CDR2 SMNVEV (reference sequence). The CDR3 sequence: CASSATGVITEAFF. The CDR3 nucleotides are TGTGCCAGCAGTGCGACAGGGGTGATCACTGAAGCTTTCTTT.

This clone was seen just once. CDR3: CASSRAGGSWNEQFF. The CDR3, as DNA: TGTGCCAGCAGCCGAGCGGGGGGGTCTTGGAATGAGCAGTTCTTC. The chain has TRBV5-4 and TRBJ2-1, with TRBD2 matching over 10 bases. The CDR3 is made up of 15 amino acids. Germline V gene lookup returns CDR1 SGHNT and CDR2 YYREEE (reference sequence). The V segment lost 4 bases and the J segment 7 bases; nucleotides outside the gene matches: 8.

The CDR3 loop is CASSATGGSDTQYF. As DNA, the CDR3 is TGTGCCAGCAGTGCGACCGGGGGTAGTGATACGCAGTATTTT. The gene calls are TRBV6-4 and TRBJ2-3, with D possibly TRBD2 on 6 matching bases. The V end lost 4 bases, the J end lost 6 bases, and 14 bases lay between the germline ends. The CDR3 has 14 residues. Germline CDR1 and CDR2: MRHNA and SNTAGT.

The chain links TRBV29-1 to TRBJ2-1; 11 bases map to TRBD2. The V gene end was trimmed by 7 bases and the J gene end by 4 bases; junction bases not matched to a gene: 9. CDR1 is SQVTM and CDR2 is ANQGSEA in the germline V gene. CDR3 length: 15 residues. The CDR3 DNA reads TGCAGCGCTATTAGCGGGGGGGCCATTTACAATGAGCAGTTCTTC. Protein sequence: CSAISGGAIYNEQFF.

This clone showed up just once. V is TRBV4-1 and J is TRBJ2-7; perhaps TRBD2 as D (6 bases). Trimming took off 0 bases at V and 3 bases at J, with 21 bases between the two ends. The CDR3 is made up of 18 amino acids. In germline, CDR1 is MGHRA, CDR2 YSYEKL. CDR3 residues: CASSQEPHHYGTLYEQYF. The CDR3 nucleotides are TGCGCCAGCAGCCAAGAACCCCACCACTATGGGACTCTCTACGAGCAGTACTTC.

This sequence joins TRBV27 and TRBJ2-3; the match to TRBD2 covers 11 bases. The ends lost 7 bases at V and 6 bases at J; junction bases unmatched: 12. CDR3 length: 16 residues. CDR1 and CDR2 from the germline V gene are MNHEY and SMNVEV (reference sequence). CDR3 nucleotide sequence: TGTGCCAGCATCGCTGGGGGACTAGCGGCCGGGGATACGCAGTATTTT. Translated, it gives CASIAGGLAAGDTQYF.

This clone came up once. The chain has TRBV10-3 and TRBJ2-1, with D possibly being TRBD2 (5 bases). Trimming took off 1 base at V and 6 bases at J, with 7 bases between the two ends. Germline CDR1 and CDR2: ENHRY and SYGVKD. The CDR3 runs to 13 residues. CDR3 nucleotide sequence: TGTGCCATCAGTGAGTTAGAGGGCAATGAGCAGTTCTTC. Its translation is CAISELEGNEQFF.

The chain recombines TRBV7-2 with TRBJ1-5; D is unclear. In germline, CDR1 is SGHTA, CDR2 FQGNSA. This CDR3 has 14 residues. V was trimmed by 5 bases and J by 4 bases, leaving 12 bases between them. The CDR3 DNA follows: TGTGCCAGCAGCCAAGTGCTGCGTAATCAGCCCCAGCATTTT. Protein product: CASSQVLRNQPQHF.

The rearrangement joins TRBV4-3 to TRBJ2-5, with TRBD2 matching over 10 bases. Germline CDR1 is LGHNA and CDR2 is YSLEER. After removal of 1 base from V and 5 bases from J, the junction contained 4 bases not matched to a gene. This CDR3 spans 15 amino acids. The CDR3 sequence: CASSQGLAGAETQYF. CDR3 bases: TGCGCCAGCAGCCAAGGCCTAGCGGGAGCGGAGACCCAGTACTTC.

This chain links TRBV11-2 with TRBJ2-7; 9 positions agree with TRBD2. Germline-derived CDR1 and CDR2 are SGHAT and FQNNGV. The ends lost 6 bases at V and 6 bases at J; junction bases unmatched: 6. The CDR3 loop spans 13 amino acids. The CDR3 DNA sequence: TGTGCCAGCAGGACTGGGACTAGCCCCGAGCAGTACTTC. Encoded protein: CASRTGTSPEQYF. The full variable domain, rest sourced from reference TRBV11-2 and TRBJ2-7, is EAGVAQSPRYKIIEKRQSVAFWCNPISGHATLYWYQQILGQGPKLLIQFQNNGVVDDSQLPKDRFSAERLKGVDSTLKIQPAKLEDSAVYLCASRTGTSPEQYFGPGTRLTVT.

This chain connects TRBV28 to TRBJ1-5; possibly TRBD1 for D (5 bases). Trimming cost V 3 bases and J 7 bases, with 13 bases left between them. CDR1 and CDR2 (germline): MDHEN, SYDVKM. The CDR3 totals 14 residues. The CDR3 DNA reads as TGTGCCAGCAGTTTTGGGGGGGAGGTGCAGCCCCAGCATTTT. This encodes CASSFGGEVQPQHF.

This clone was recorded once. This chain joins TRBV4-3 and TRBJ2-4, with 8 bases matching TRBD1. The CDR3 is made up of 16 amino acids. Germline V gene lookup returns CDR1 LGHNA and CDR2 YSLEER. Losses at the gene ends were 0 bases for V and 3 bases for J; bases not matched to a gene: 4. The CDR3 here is CASSQDRGLGKNIQYF. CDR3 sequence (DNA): TGCGCCAGCAGCCAAGACAGGGGGCTTGGCAAAAACATTCAGTACTTC.

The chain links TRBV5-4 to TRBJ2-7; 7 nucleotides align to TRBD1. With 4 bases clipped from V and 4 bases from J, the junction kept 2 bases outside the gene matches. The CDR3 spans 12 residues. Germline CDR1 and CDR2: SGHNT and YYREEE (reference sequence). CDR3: CASSRDSYEQYF. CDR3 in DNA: TGTGCCAGCAGCCGGGACAGTTACGAGCAGTACTTC.

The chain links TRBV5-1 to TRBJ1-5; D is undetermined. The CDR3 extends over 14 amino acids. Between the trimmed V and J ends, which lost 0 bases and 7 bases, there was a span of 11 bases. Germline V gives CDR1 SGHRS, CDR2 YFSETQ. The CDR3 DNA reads TGCGCCAGCAGCTTGGGGGAGAGTGGACAGCCCCAGCATTTT. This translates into CASSLGESGQPQHF.

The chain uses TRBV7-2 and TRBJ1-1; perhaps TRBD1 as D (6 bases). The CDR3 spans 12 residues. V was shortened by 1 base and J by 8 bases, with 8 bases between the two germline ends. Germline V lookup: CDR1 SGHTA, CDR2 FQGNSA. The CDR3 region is CASSLGGPEAFF. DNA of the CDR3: TGTGCCAGCAGCTTAGGGGGGCCGGAAGCTTTCTTT.

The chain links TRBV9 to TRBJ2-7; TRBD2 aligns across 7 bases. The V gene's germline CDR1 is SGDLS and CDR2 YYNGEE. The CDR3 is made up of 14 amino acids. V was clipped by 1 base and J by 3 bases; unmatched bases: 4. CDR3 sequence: CASSVFAGDYEQYF. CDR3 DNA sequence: TGTGCCAGCAGCGTATTTGCGGGGGACTACGAGCAGTACTTC.